A single sample is the source of the 16 T cell receptor beta chains below, sequenced in a study of radiotherapy plus CTLA-4 blockade in lung cancer. Repertoires were generated with immunoSEQ multiplex PCR, while TCRdb's copy carries only in-frame clones and drops some. The profile covers about 62,000 clones, with 76% appearing a single time and about 3.1% taken by the ten largest. Material: peripheral blood, obtained from a patient treated with radiotherapy plus ipilimumab. These receptors were taken from a human donor with non-small cell lung cancer who had a complete response to radiotherapy plus ipilimumab.

This sequence joins TRBV5-5 and TRBJ2-7; possible D gene TRBD2, 6 bases. Looked up from germline, CDR1 is SGHKS and CDR2 is YYEKEE (reference sequence). V was cut by 0 bases and J by 5 bases, with 15 bases left in between. This CDR3 is 15 amino acids long. Here the CDR3 DNA reads TGTGCCAGCAGCTTGGTTGGAGGGAGTATCAACGAGCAGTACTTC. As protein: CASSLVGGSINEQYF.

This clone turned up a few times. The chain joins TRBV6-5 to TRBJ1-3; D call uncertain. The CDR3 runs to 12 residues. The germline V and J ends were trimmed by 4 bases and 4 bases, with 5 bases remaining between them. Germline CDR1 is MNHEY and CDR2 is SVGAGI. CDR3 sequence reads: CASSSQGNTIYF. The DNA for the CDR3 is TGTGCCAGCAGTTCACAGGGAAACACCATATATTTT.

The chain joins TRBV29-1 to TRBJ1-1; TRBD1 matches 7 bases. Germline trimming cut 6 bases from V and 2 bases from J; bases unmatched to any gene: 12. The CDR3 consists of 15 residues. CDR1 and CDR2 from the germline V gene are SQVTM and ANQGSEA. The CDR3 is CSVARDSLSNTEAFF. As DNA, the CDR3 is TGCAGCGTGGCTAGGGACAGCCTATCTAACACTGAAGCTTTCTTT.

CDR3 coding DNA: TGCGCCAGCAGCCAAGATGCGTCAGGGGCCGAGCAGTACTTC. Amino acids: CASSQDASGAEQYF. The chain uses TRBV4-1 and TRBJ2-7, with D perhaps matching TRBD1 (6 bases). Trimming left V 0 bases short and J 6 bases short, with 12 bases between. The CDR3 consists of 14 residues. Per the germline V gene, CDR1 is MGHRA and CDR2 is YSYEKL.

This clone was picked up a small number of times. V and J are TRBV7-2 and TRBJ1-2; TRBD1 matches 12 bases. The CDR3 loop spans 15 amino acids. Germline loops: CDR1 SGHTA, CDR2 FQGNSA. Trimming removed 8 bases from V and 7 bases from J; junction bases left unmatched: 11. CDR3 bases: TGTGCCAGCCGGGGGGACAGGGGGCGCGTGAGTGGCTACACCTTC. Amino acid sequence: CASRGDRGRVSGYTF.

The chain employs TRBV27 and TRBJ2-5, with D tentatively TRBD2 (6 bases). This CDR3 is built from 15 residues. V was cut by 0 bases and J by 2 bases, with 10 bases left in between. The germline V gene has CDR1 MNHEY and CDR2 SMNVEV (reference sequence). The CDR3 DNA sequence: TGTGCCAGCAGTTTATCGTACGGGGGACAAGAGACCCAGTACTTC. Translation gives CASSLSYGGQETQYF.

The rearrangement joins TRBV10-3 to TRBJ1-2, with 9 bases aligning to TRBD1. CDR3 size: 17 residues. The V and J ends lost 2 bases and 2 bases, in that order; junction bases with no gene match: 9. Germline-derived CDR1 and CDR2 are ENHRY and SYGVKD. The CDR3 nucleotides are TGTGCCATCAGTGAGATCGGTCCAGGACAGGGGAACTATGGCTACACCTTC. It encodes CAISEIGPGQGNYGYTF.

J is TRBJ2-3 and V is TRBV10-3; 7 bases fit TRBD2. The V segment lost 0 bases and the J segment 2 bases; nucleotides outside the gene matches: 5. This CDR3 is built from 16 residues. CDR1 and CDR2 from the germline V gene are ENHRY and SYGVKD. The CDR3 loop is CAISESSGFTTDTQYF. DNA of the CDR3: TGTGCCATCAGTGAGTCTAGCGGGTTCACCACAGATACGCAGTATTTT.

The chain employs TRBV18 and TRBJ1-1; a weak D match, TRBD1 (5 bases). This CDR3 spans 14 amino acids. V shed 4 bases and J shed 9 bases, with 18 bases lying between them. Germline loops: CDR1 KGHSH, CDR2 LQKENI. The CDR3 DNA is TGTGCCAGCTCACAAGGGGCCCTTACCAACCAAGCTTTCTTT. Residues: CASSQGALTNQAFF.

The rearrangement joins TRBV5-1 to TRBJ2-7; 10 nucleotides agree with TRBD2. The trim removed 0 bases at V and 7 bases at J, leaving 4 bases unmatched. The CDR3 extends over 14 amino acids. In germline, CDR1 is SGHRS, CDR2 YFSETQ. The CDR3 DNA reads TGCGCCAGCAGCTTGGGGCTAGCGGGAGATGAGCAGTACTTC. Protein sequence: CASSLGLAGDEQYF.

This clone was observed a few times. The chain is built from TRBV7-2 and TRBJ2-5, with D possibly matching TRBD1 (6 bases). V dropped 5 bases and J dropped 2 bases, with 12 bases sitting between them. Per the germline V gene, CDR1 is SGHTA and CDR2 is FQGNSA. There are 14 residues in the CDR3. CDR3 loop: CASSISTGQETQYF. Here the CDR3 DNA reads TGTGCCAGCAGCATAAGCACAGGGCAAGAGACCCAGTACTTC.

The chain has TRBV6-5 and TRBJ2-7, with TRBD1 matching over 9 bases. V lost 5 bases and J lost 3; bases outside the gene matches: 5. This CDR3 has 14 amino acids. Germline values: CDR1 MNHEY, CDR2 SVGAGI. The CDR3 DNA follows: TGTGCCAGCAGTCCCCGGGACAGGGACTACGAGCAGTACTTC. Amino acids: CASSPRDRDYEQYF.

The chain recombines TRBV11-3 with TRBJ2-1, with TRBD2 as a possible D gene (5 bases). The CDR3 extends over 13 amino acids. V dropped 6 bases and J dropped 1 base, with 7 bases sitting between them. CDR1 is SGHNT, CDR2 YENEEA, per germline. The CDR3 is CASRRASYNEQFF. As DNA, the CDR3 is TGTGCCAGCAGGCGGGCATCCTACAATGAGCAGTTCTTC.

In this sample, this clone turned up a few times. V usage is TRBV7-9 and J usage is TRBJ1-4, with TRBD1 identical over 7 bases. V lost 5 bases, J lost 11 bases, and 14 bases stayed unmatched. The CDR3 runs 15 residues. From germline, CDR1 is SEHNR and CDR2 FQNEAQ (reference sequence). Here the CDR3 reads CASSHSTGWREKLFF. The CDR3 coding sequence is TGTGCCAGCAGCCATTCGACAGGGTGGCGCGAGAAACTGTTTTTT.

This sequence joins TRBV6-6 and TRBJ1-4; D is perhaps TRBD1 (6 bases). Germline assignment: CDR1 MNHNY and CDR2 SVGAGI (reference sequence). V was pared by 7 bases and J by 8 bases, with 23 bases between. The CDR3 contains 16 residues. CDR3 protein: CASTQPPGGRMEKLFF. The DNA of the CDR3 is TGTGCCAGCACCCAGCCCCCCGGGGGGCGGATGGAAAAACTGTTTTTT.

This clone was picked up a small number of times. The rearrangement joins TRBV10-1 to TRBJ1-2, with a possible D match to TRBD1 (5 bases). The germline CDR1 and CDR2 sequences are WNHNN and SYGVQD (reference sequence). Trimming removed 2 bases at V and 2 bases at J, with 6 bases between. The CDR3 has 13 residues. The DNA for the CDR3 is TGCGCCAGCAGTGAGAACAGGAACTATGGCTACACCTTC. Translated: CASSENRNYGYTF.